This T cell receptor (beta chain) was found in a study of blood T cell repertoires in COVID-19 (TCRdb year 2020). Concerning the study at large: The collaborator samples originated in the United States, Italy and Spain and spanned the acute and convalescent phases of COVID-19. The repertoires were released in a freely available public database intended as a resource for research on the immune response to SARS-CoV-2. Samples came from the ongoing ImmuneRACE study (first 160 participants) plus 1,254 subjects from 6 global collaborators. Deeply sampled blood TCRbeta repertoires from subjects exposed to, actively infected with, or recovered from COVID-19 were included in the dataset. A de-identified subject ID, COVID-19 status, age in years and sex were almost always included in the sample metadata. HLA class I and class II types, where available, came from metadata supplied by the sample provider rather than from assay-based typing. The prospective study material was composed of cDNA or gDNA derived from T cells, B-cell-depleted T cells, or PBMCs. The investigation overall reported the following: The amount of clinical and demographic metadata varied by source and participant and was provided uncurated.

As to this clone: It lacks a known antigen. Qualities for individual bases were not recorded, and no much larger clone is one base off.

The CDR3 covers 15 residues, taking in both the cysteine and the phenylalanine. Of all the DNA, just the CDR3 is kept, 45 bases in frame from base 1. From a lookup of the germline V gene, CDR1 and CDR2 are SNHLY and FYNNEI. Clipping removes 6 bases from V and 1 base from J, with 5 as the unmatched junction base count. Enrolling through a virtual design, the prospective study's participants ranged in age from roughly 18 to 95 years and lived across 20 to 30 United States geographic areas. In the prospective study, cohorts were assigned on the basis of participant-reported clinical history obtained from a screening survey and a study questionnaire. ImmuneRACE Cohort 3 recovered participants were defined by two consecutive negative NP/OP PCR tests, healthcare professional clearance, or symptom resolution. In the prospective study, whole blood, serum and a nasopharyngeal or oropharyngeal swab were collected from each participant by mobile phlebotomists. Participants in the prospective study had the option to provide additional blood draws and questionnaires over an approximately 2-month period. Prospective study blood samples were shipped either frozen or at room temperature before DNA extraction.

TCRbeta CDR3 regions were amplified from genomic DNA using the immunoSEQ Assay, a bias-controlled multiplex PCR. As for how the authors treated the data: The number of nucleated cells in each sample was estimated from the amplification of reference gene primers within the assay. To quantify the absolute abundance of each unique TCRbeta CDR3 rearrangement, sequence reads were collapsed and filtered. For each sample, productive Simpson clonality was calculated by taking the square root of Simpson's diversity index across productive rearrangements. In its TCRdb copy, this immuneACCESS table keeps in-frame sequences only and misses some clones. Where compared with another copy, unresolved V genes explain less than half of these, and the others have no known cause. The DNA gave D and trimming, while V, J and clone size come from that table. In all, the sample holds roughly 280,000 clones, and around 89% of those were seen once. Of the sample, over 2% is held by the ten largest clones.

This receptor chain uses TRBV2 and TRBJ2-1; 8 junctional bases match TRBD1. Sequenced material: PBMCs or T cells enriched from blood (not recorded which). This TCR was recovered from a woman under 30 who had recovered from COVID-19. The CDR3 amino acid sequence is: CASRVDRASYNEQFF. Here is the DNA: TGTGCCAGCAGGGTGGACAGGGCGTCCTACAATGAGCAGTTCTTC.